This T cell receptor beta chain was recorded in a study of T cell responses to AZD1222 COVID-19 vaccine. The CDR3 is made up of 11 amino acids. V lost 3 bases to trimming and J lost 10 bases, with 9 bases between them. Some clones are missing from TCRdb's copy, which holds only in-frame ones; the method was immunoSEQ multiplex PCR. There are about 86,000 clones in the sample; 88% occur only once, and under 13% lies in the top ten. Notes on the study in general: Recipients of two AZD1222 doses showed rising Spike-specific TCR breadth and depth. The donors showed a predominance of white British ancestry and of females, with possible underestimation of clonal diversity.

Notes on this clone: Its antigen is not identified.

The receptor comes from an adult in good health. The sequencing here drew on peripheral blood, taken on day 0 of MenACWY control vaccination. The gene calls are TRBV12-3 or TRBV12-4 and TRBJ1-2; D not resolved. The CDR3 DNA is TGTGCCAGCAGTTTTGACCAGCACTACACCTTC. This sequence encodes CASSFDQHYTF.